The source of this TCR beta chain is a study of blood T cell repertoires in COVID-19. The overall study: Material from acute and convalescent COVID-19 was sourced from the United States, Italy and Spain.

In the original analysis: Counts of nucleated cells, estimated from reference gene primer amplification, were obtained. The repertoire was sequenced with immunoSEQ multiplex PCR; TCRdb's copy has only in-frame clones and lacks some. V and J calls and clone size are as listed in that table; D and trimming were resolved from the DNA. Altogether 120,000 to 150,000 clones are present, around 86% being singletons, with the ten largest covering roughly 5.4%. Trimming took 0 bases from V and 7 from J; bases not matched to a gene: 6. The CDR3 spans 15 residues. CDR1 and CDR2 from the germline V gene are SGHRS and YFSETQ.

This clonotype originated in a human donor in a cohort sampled during active COVID-19. The sequenced sample was peripheral blood. The gene calls are TRBV5-1 and TRBJ1-4, with 7 bases fitting TRBD1. The CDR3 DNA is TGCGCCAGCAGCTTGGCGCAGGGGGAAGGTGAAAAACTGTTTTTT. It translates to CASSLAQGEGEKLFF. The full variable domain, its missing parts supplied by reference TRBV5-1 and TRBJ1-4, is KAGVTQTPRYLIKTRGQQVTLSCSPISGHRSVSWYQQTPGQGLQFLFEYFSETQRNKGNFPGRFSGRQFSNSRSEMNVSTLELGDSALYLCASSLAQGEGEKLFFGSGTQLSVL.